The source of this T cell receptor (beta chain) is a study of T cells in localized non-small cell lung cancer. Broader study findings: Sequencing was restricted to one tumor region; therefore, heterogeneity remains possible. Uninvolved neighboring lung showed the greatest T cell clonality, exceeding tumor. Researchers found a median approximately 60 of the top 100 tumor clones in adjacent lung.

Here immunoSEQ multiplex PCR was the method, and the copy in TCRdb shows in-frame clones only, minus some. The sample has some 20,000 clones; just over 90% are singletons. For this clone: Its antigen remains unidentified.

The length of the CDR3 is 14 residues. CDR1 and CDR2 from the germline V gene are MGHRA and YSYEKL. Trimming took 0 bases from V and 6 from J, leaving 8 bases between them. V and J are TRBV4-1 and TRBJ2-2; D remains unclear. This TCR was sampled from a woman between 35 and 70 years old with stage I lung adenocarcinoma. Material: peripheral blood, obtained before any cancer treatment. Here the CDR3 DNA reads TGCGCCAGCAGCCAAGATCTCCCTTCCGGGGAGCTGTTTTTT. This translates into CASSQDLPSGELFF.